A single sample gave rise to the 30 T cell receptor beta chains below, sequenced in a study of T cell repertoires in cytomegalovirus infection. No antigen has been assigned to these receptors. TCRdb itself ran the reads through MiXCR, one entry per CDR3 protein. Counted here are approximately 350,000 distinct CDR3 sequences, about a third occurring once; the ten biggest clones make up around an eighth. The sequences come from cultured PBMCs, collected from culture after CMV antigen stimulation. These receptor sequences come from a human donor in good health (CMV status not recorded). Some clones in this sample may be carry-over from other donors' samples.

The rearrangement links TRBV4-1 to TRBJ2-7, with D perhaps matching TRBD2 (5 bases). CDR1 is MGHRA, CDR2 YSYEKL, per germline. This CDR3 is 16 amino acids long. V shed 0 bases and J shed 5 bases, with 17 bases lying between them. The CDR3 DNA is TGCGCCAGCAGCCAAGATCAGGACTCCCTATGGGACGAGCAGTACTTC. Its translation is CASSQDQDSLWDEQYF.

The V call is TRBV10-3, the J call TRBJ2-1; D is perhaps TRBD1 or TRBD2 (6 bases each). CDR3 size: 18 residues. Germline V gives CDR1 ENHRY, CDR2 SYGVKD. V dropped 2 bases and J dropped 6 bases, with 23 bases sitting between them. The CDR3 DNA reads as TGTGCCATCAGTGAGCCCTGGCAGAGGCCCGAGGGGGGCAATGAGCAGTTCTTC. Translated, it gives CAISEPWQRPEGGNEQFF.

This clonotype was seen a few times. The chain carries TRBV7-2 and TRBJ1-4; D is uncertain. This CDR3 spans 13 amino acids. V dropped 2 bases and J dropped 4 bases, with 5 bases sitting between them. The V gene's germline CDR1 is SGHTA and CDR2 FQGNSA. The CDR3 loop reads CASSLQDNEKLFF. The CDR3 DNA follows: TGTGCCAGCAGCTTACAGGATAATGAAAAACTGTTTTTT.

V is TRBV29-1 and J is TRBJ2-1; D is possibly TRBD2 (5 bases). The V end was cut by 6 bases, the J end by 3 bases, with 9 bases between. Germline CDR1 is SQVTM and CDR2 is ANQGSEA. The CDR3 contains 12 residues. CDR3 protein: CSVAGVYNEQFF. The CDR3 coding sequence is TGCAGCGTGGCGGGCGTCTACAATGAGCAGTTCTTC.

At least ten counts were recorded for this clonotype. The rearrangement uses TRBV7-2 and TRBJ1-5; D is unclear. From germline, CDR1 is SGHTA and CDR2 FQGNSA. The CDR3 sequence is 17 residues long. Trimming removed 0 bases at V and 5 bases at J, with 17 bases between. The CDR3 DNA reads as TGTGCCAGCAGCTTAGCCGTTAGCAGTTCGTTATATCAGCCCCAGCATTTT. It yields the protein CASSLAVSSSLYQPQHF.

The chain has TRBV27 and TRBJ1-1; D gene unclear. The CDR3 sequence is 13 residues long. V shed 3 bases and J shed 7 bases, with 12 bases lying between them. Germline values: CDR1 MNHEY, CDR2 SMNVEV (reference sequence). The chain's CDR3 is CASSFRAPGEAFF. The CDR3 bases are TGTGCCAGCAGTTTCCGGGCACCGGGTGAAGCTTTCTTT.

V gene TRBV12-3 or TRBV12-4 combines with J gene TRBJ1-2; the D is unclear. Trimming took 5 bases from V and 0 from J, leaving 16 bases between them. The CDR3 sequence is 16 residues long. The CDR3 is CASSRVVGAANYGYTF. In DNA form, the CDR3 reads TGTGCCAGCAGTCGCGTCGTGGGAGCAGCTAACTATGGCTACACCTTC.

Ten or more counts support this clonotype. The chain carries TRBV7-6 and TRBJ2-3; TRBD2 aligns across 9 bases. V was clipped by 5 bases and J by 2 bases; unmatched bases: 8. Germline V gene data show CDR1 as SGHVS and CDR2 as FNYEAQ. The CDR3 loop spans 16 amino acids. The CDR3: CASSTLAGFSTDTQYF. CDR3 DNA: TGTGCCAGCAGCACCCTAGCGGGATTCTCCACAGATACGCAGTATTTT.

The chain combines TRBV4-2 with TRBJ2-5; the D gene could be TRBD1 or TRBD2 (5 bases each). With 4 bases removed from V and 0 bases from J, the gap between germline ends came to 15 bases. Germline V lookup: CDR1 LGHNA, CDR2 YNFKEQ. The CDR3 runs to 16 residues. This chain's CDR3 is CASSPTGTGYQETQYF. The CDR3 DNA sequence: TGTGCCAGCAGCCCGACCGGGACGGGGTACCAAGAGACCCAGTACTTC.

In its sample, this clonotype was seen a few times. This chain connects TRBV11-2 to TRBJ2-1, with 8 bases aligning to TRBD2. The CDR3 has 15 amino acids. Germline trimming cut 0 bases from V and 8 bases from J; bases unmatched to any gene: 6. In germline, CDR1 is SGHAT, CDR2 FQNNGV. The CDR3 region is CASSLEAGRGYEQFF. CDR3 bases: TGTGCCAGCAGCTTAGAAGCCGGGAGGGGCTATGAGCAGTTCTTC.

The chain links TRBV7-6 to TRBJ1-5; D not resolved. Trimming took 4 bases from V and 9 from J, leaving 10 bases between them. The CDR3 is 12 residues long. The germline CDR1 and CDR2 sequences are SGHVS and FNYEAQ. CDR3 DNA sequence: TGTGCCAGCAGCTCTGCAATAGGGCCCCAGCATTTT. It yields the protein CASSSAIGPQHF.

The CDR3 spells CASRDSGSIDTQYF. CDR3 nucleotides: TGCGCCAGCAGGGATAGCGGGAGTATAGATACGCAGTATTTT. The V gene is TRBV10-2, the J gene TRBJ2-3, with 9 bases aligning to TRBD2. CDR1 is WSHSY and CDR2 is SAAADI in the germline V gene. This CDR3 comprises 14 residues. Trimming removed 6 bases from V and 5 bases from J; junction bases left unmatched: 6.

This clonotype was counted between two and nine times. The V call is TRBV7-2, the J call TRBJ2-3, with D maybe TRBD1 (5 bases). The V gene's germline CDR1 is SGHTA and CDR2 FQGNSA. Trimming took off 4 bases at V and 2 bases at J, with 16 bases between the two ends. The CDR3 length is 16 residues. For the CDR3, the DNA is TGTGCCAGCAGCTCCATAGACAGCGCGTACACAGATACGCAGTATTTT. Translating gives CASSSIDSAYTDTQYF.

The chain joins TRBV2 to TRBJ2-7; no clear D. Germline CDR1 and CDR2: SNHLY and FYNNEI. There are 15 residues in the CDR3. The V end was cut by 0 bases, the J end by 7 bases, with 16 bases between. Here the CDR3 reads CASSEAVLAVREQYF. The DNA for the CDR3 is TGTGCCAGCAGTGAAGCGGTCCTGGCCGTTAGGGAGCAGTACTTC. Complete variable domain (other parts from reference TRBV2 and TRBJ2-7): EPEVTQTPSHQVTQMGQEVILRCVPISNHLYFYWYRQILGQKVEFLVSFYNNEISEKSEIFDDQFSVERPDGSNFTLKIRSTKLEDSAMYFCASSEAVLAVREQYFGPGTRLTVT.

The chain is built from TRBV6-6 and TRBJ2-1; D is ambiguous. Trimming took 2 bases from V and 6 from J, leaving 8 bases between them. CDR1 MNHNY and CDR2 SVGAGI come from the germline V gene (reference sequence). CDR3 length equals 13 residues. Here the CDR3 reads CASSYPFGNEQFF. The CDR3 coding sequence is TGTGCCAGCAGTTACCCCTTTGGCAATGAGCAGTTCTTC.

The CDR3 DNA reads as TGTGCCAGTGCCTCTGGGGGGACGAAAGAGACCCAGTACTTC. Translation: CASASGGTKETQYF. The chain links TRBV19 to TRBJ2-5, with D maybe TRBD2 (6 bases). CDR1 is LNHDA and CDR2 is SQIVND in the germline V gene (reference sequence). Trimming cost V 8 bases and J 3 bases, with 16 bases left between them. The CDR3 has 14 amino acids.

This clonotype has just a few counts. The J gene is TRBJ2-1, the V gene TRBV7-9, with 10 bases matching TRBD1. The CDR3 has 15 residues. V trimming: 5 bases; J trimming: 6 bases; junction bases outside the gene matches: 7. Germline V lookup: CDR1 SEHNR, CDR2 FQNEAQ (reference sequence). This CDR3 is CASSLWTGGGNEQFF. The CDR3 nucleotides read TGTGCCAGCAGCCTTTGGACAGGGGGAGGCAATGAGCAGTTCTTC.

This clonotype was found many times. This rearrangement joins TRBV25-1 to TRBJ2-3, with D unresolved. Deletions cut 1 base from V and 2 bases from J, with 13 bases between. This CDR3 has 16 amino acids. Per the germline V gene, CDR1 is MGHDK and CDR2 is SYGVNS. CDR3 sequence (DNA): TGTGCCAGCAGTGAATGGTTGGGTGCCCCCACAGATACGCAGTATTTT. This gives the protein CASSEWLGAPTDTQYF.

This clonotype was seen only a few times. The chain recombines TRBV7-2 with TRBJ2-7; TRBD1 is a possible D gene (5 bases). CDR1 SGHTA and CDR2 FQGNSA come from the germline V gene. With 5 bases removed from V and 7 bases from J, the gap between germline ends came to 18 bases. The CDR3 extends over 14 amino acids. CDR3 sequence reads: CASSPSIGRVEQYF. CDR3 coding DNA: TGTGCCAGCAGCCCGTCGATAGGCAGGGTTGAGCAGTACTTC.

The genes are TRBV7-8 and TRBJ2-1, with TRBD2 matching 8 bases. The CDR3 spans 15 residues. Losses at the gene ends were 4 bases for V and 4 bases for J; bases not matched to a gene: 6. Looked up from germline, CDR1 is SGHVS and CDR2 is FQNEAQ. This chain's CDR3 is CASSSGSGGYNEQFF. The CDR3 DNA sequence: TGTGCCAGCAGCTCGGGGTCGGGGGGGTACAATGAGCAGTTCTTC.

The chain joins TRBV12-5 to TRBJ1-4; TRBD1 might be the D (6 bases). The CDR3 spans 16 residues. CDR1 and CDR2 from the germline V gene are LGHNT and FRNRAP. Trimming left V 0 bases short and J 6 bases short, with 14 bases between. The CDR3 sequence is CASGLVVGGVDEKLFF. The DNA of the CDR3 is TGTGCTAGTGGTTTGGTAGTAGGGGGTGTTGATGAAAAACTGTTTTTT.

The chain links TRBV5-1 to TRBJ2-1, with a weak D call TRBD2 (6 bases). V was pared by 0 bases and J by 5 bases, with 9 bases between. The CDR3 has 14 amino acids. CDR1 SGHRS and CDR2 YFSETQ come from the germline V gene. CDR3 sequence reads: CASSLGRADNEQFF. Here the CDR3 DNA reads TGCGCCAGCAGCTTGGGGAGGGCGGACAATGAGCAGTTCTTC.

This clonotype was seen a handful of times. V is TRBV28 and J is TRBJ1-1; TRBD1 agrees at 7 bases. V shed 2 bases and J 4 bases; nucleotides not matched to a gene: 7. The CDR3 totals 15 residues. In germline, CDR1 is MDHEN, CDR2 SYDVKM. The CDR3 DNA is TGTGCCAGCAGTTTACTCGGACAGGTGATCACTGAAGCTTTCTTT. Translation gives CASSLLGQVITEAFF.

J is TRBJ1-1 and V is TRBV20-1, with a possible D match to TRBD1 (5 bases). Germline CDR1 and CDR2: DFQATT and SNEGSKA (reference sequence). Trimming left V 3 bases short and J 3 bases short, with 20 bases between. The CDR3 loop spans 16 amino acids. The CDR3 sequence is CSARGGVGVEDTEAFF. The CDR3 bases are TGCAGTGCTAGGGGAGGGGTGGGGGTGGAGGACACTGAAGCTTTCTTT.

This chain links TRBV28 with TRBJ2-7; 10 bases agree with TRBD2. With V trimmed by 2 bases and J by 4 bases, 14 bases remained unmatched. This CDR3 spans 18 amino acids. The germline V gene encodes CDR1 MDHEN and CDR2 SYDVKM. CDR3 in amino acids: CASSLPVGRTSGHYEQYF. The DNA for the CDR3 is TGTGCCAGCAGTTTACCCGTGGGCCGGACTAGCGGACATTACGAGCAGTACTTC.

This chain links TRBV19 with TRBJ1-1, with TRBD1 as a possible D gene (5 bases). CDR3 length: 13 amino acids. CDR1 is LNHDA, CDR2 SQIVND, per germline (reference sequence). The V gene lost 3 bases and the J gene lost 6 bases, with 11 bases spanning the gap. The CDR3 DNA reads as TGTGCCAGTAGTATTGGGGCGGGGTCTGAAGCTTTCTTT. Translating it yields CASSIGAGSEAFF.

The CDR3 DNA is TGTGCCAGCTCACCTCCCCGCGGTGGAGATACGCAGTATTTT. Translating gives CASSPPRGGDTQYF. This rearrangement joins TRBV18 to TRBJ2-3; no reliable D call. Looked up from germline, CDR1 is KGHSH and CDR2 is LQKENI. V dropped 3 bases and J dropped 5 bases, with 12 bases sitting between them. CDR3 size: 14 residues.

In its sample, this clonotype was seen a few times. CDR3 protein: CASSRPTVLGNTIYF. CDR3 DNA: TGTGCCAGCAGCCGGCCGACTGTTCTCGGAAACACCATATATTTT. This rearrangement joins TRBV7-2 to TRBJ1-3, with D unresolved. V was clipped by 5 bases and J by 4 bases, with 15 bases between them. The CDR3 runs 15 residues. Germline V CDR1 and CDR2: SGHTA, FQGNSA.

This clonotype was seen a few times. The chain has TRBV6-5 and TRBJ2-7; maybe TRBD2 (6 bases). Per the germline V gene, CDR1 is MNHEY and CDR2 is SVGAGI. The CDR3 is 13 amino acids. V was trimmed by 2 bases and J by 3 bases, leaving 8 bases between them. CDR3 nucleotides: TGTGCCAGCAGTTACGGGGGGATCTACGAGCAGTACTTC. Amino acids: CASSYGGIYEQYF.

The CDR3 DNA is TGTGCCAGCAGTTATAGGTTCGCGACTAGCGGATACAATGAGCAGTTCTTC. It yields the protein CASSYRFATSGYNEQFF. The rearrangement joins TRBV6-2 or TRBV6-3 to TRBJ2-1; 9 nucleotides align to TRBD2. Trimming at V came to 3 bases and at J to 4 bases, leaving 10 bases not matched to a gene. The germline CDR1 and CDR2 sequences are MNHEY and SVGEGT. The CDR3 covers 17 residues.